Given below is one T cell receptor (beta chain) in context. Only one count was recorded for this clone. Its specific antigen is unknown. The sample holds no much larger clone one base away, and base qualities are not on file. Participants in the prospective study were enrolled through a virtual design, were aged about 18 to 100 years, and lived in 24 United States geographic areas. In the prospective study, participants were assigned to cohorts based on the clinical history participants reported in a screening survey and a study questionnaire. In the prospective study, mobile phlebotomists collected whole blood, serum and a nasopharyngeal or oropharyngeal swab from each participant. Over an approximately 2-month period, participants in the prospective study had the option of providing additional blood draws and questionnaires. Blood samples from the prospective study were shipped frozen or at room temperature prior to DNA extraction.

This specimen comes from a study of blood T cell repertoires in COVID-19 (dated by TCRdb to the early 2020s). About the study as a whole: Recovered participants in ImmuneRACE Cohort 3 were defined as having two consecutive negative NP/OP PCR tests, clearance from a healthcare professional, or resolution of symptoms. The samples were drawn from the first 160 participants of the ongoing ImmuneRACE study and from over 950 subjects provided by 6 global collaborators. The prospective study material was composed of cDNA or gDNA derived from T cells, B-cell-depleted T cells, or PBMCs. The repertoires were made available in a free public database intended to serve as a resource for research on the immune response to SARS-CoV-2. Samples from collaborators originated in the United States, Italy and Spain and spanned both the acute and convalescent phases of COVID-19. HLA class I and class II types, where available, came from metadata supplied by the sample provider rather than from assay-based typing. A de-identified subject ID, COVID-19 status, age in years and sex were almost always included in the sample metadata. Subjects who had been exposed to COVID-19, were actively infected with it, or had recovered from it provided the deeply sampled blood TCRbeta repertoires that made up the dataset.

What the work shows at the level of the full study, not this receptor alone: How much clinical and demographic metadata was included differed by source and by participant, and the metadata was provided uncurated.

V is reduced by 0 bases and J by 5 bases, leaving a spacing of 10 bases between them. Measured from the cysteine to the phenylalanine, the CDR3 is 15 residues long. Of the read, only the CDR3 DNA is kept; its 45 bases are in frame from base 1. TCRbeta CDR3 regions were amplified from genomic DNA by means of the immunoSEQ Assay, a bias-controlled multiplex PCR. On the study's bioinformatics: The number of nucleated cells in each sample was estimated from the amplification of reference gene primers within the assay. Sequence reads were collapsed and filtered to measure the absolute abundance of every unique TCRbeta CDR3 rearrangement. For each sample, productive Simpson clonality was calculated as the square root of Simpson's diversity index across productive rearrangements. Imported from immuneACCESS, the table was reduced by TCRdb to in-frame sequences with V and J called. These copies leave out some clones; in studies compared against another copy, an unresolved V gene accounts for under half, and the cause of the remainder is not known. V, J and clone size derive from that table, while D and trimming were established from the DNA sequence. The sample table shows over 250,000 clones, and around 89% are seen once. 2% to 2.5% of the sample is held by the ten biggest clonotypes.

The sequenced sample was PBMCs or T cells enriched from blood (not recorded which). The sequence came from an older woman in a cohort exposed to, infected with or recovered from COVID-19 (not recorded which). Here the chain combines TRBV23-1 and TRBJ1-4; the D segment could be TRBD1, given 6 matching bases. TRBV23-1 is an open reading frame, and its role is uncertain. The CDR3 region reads CASSQSYRANEKLFF. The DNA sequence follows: TGCGCCAGCAGTCAATCTTACAGGGCAAATGAAAAACTGTTTTTT.